These 32 T cell receptor beta chains share one sample of origin, sequenced in a study of blood T cell repertoires in COVID-19. Clones were sequenced by immunoSEQ multiplex PCR, and TCRdb holds only the in-frame ones, with some missing. The sample has 130,000 or so clones, 88% seen once. The specimen was peripheral blood. All receptors come from a human donor in a cohort sampled during active COVID-19.

The chain joins TRBV6-2 or TRBV6-3 to TRBJ1-1; D is undetermined. Per germline, CDR1 MNHEY and CDR2 SVGEGT. Trimming pared 4 bases from V and 0 bases from J, leaving 18 bases between. This CDR3 contains 17 residues. Here the CDR3 DNA reads TGTGCCAGCAGTTCTCCTCCCGGGAGAAATTTGAACACTGAAGCTTTCTTT. It encodes CASSSPPGRNLNTEAFF.

The chain is built from TRBV28 and TRBJ2-3, with unresolved D. The V and J ends lost 1 base and 4 bases respectively, with 12 bases between them. Looked up from germline, CDR1 is MDHEN and CDR2 is SYDVKM. This CDR3 contains 15 residues. CDR3 amino acids: CASSLSRPGSDTQYF. CDR3 nucleotides: TGTGCCAGCAGTTTATCTCGCCCCGGGTCAGATACGCAGTATTTT.

This sequence joins TRBV10-1 and TRBJ1-1; 7 nucleotides align to TRBD1. The J segment lost 1 base and the V segment lost 7 bases, leaving 9 bases of the junction unmatched. Germline loops: CDR1 WNHNN, CDR2 SYGVQD (reference sequence). The CDR3 length is 15 residues. The CDR3 is CASTKKQGRNTEAFF. For the CDR3, the DNA is TGCGCCAGCACTAAAAAACAGGGGAGGAACACTGAAGCTTTCTTT.

The rearrangement links TRBV5-1 to TRBJ2-1; 14 bases align to TRBD2. The CDR3 runs 17 residues. J gave up 1 base and V 4 bases, and 4 bases lay outside the gene matches. Per germline, CDR1 SGHRS and CDR2 YFSETQ. Here the CDR3 DNA reads TGCGCCAGCAGCCCGGGACTAGCGGGAGTTTCCTACAATGAGCAGTTCTTC. Its protein product is CASSPGLAGVSYNEQFF.

The chain recombines TRBV18 with TRBJ1-3, with D unclear. Germline CDR1 KGHSH, CDR2 LQKENI. The ends were cut back, 5 bases at V and 0 bases at J, with 11 bases in the middle. This CDR3 spans 15 amino acids. CDR3 sequence (DNA): TGTGCCAGCTCAGCCGAGAGCTACTCTGGAAACACCATATATTTT. Protein product: CASSAESYSGNTIYF.

This clone was seen just once. The chain employs TRBV19 and TRBJ1-5, with D tentatively TRBD1 (5 bases). The CDR3 loop spans 15 amino acids. V dropped 2 bases and J dropped 2 bases, with 10 bases sitting between them. CDR1 and CDR2 (germline): LNHDA, SQIVND (reference sequence). The DNA for the CDR3 is TGTGCCAGTAGTATACTAGGGGCGGGCAATCAGCCCCAGCATTTT. It specifies CASSILGAGNQPQHF.

The chain uses TRBV5-6 and TRBJ2-6; possibly TRBD2 for D (7 bases). Germline loops: CDR1 SGHDT, CDR2 YYEEEE. CDR3 length: 17 residues. V lost 7 bases and J 1 base, leaving 18 bases between the germline ends. The CDR3 nucleotides read TGTGCCAGCCAACCCCCGGCGGGGGCGTCTGGGGCCAACGTCCTGACTTTC. This encodes CASQPPAGASGANVLTF.

This clone is a singleton in its sample. The chain combines TRBV27 with TRBJ1-2, with a tentative D call TRBD1 (6 bases). The CDR3 spans 15 residues. CDR1 is MNHEY, CDR2 SMNVEV, per germline (reference sequence). Trimming took off 5 bases at V and 5 bases at J, with 18 bases between the two ends. The CDR3 DNA reads TGTGCCAGCAGTCCGCGGACAGAGGCTTTATATGGCTACACCTTC. Residues: CASSPRTEALYGYTF.

This chain links TRBV29-1 with TRBJ2-1, with D tentatively TRBD2 (6 bases). Per the germline V gene, CDR1 is SQVTM and CDR2 is ANQGSEA. Trimming cost V 8 bases and J 3 bases, with 14 bases left between them. The CDR3 has 13 amino acids. For the CDR3, the DNA is TGCAGCTCGCGACTAGATGTCTACAATGAGCAGTTCTTC. Its protein product is CSSRLDVYNEQFF.

On this clone itself: Other DNA sequences from this sample encode an identical CDR3 as well. The chain couples TRBV5-1 to TRBJ2-3, with D maybe TRBD1 (5 bases). There are 13 residues in the CDR3. Deletions cut 4 bases from V and 3 bases from J, with 9 bases between. CDR1 SGHRS and CDR2 YFSETQ come from the germline V gene. CDR3 nucleotides: TGCGCCAGCAGCCCAGGGTATACAGATACGCAGTATTTT. Its translation: CASSPGYTDTQYF.

This chain uses TRBV27 with TRBJ2-1; D gene ambiguous. Germline values: CDR1 MNHEY, CDR2 SMNVEV (reference sequence). This CDR3 comprises 15 residues. Trimming left V 0 bases short and J 4 bases short, with 10 bases between. CDR3 residues: CASSLSIERYNEQFF. The CDR3 DNA is TGTGCCAGCAGTTTATCGATTGAGAGGTACAATGAGCAGTTCTTC.

The chain recombines TRBV4-2 with TRBJ1-2; 8 bases line up with TRBD1. Trimming cost V 2 bases and J 3 bases; bases outside gene matches: 5. The length of the CDR3 is 15 residues. The germline V gene encodes CDR1 LGHNA and CDR2 YNFKEQ. The CDR3 DNA reads as TGTGCCAGCAGCCAACCGCAGGGGGCTCACTATGGCTACACCTTC. It encodes CASSQPQGAHYGYTF.

This sequence joins TRBV4-1 and TRBJ2-1; D gene uncertain. Germline CDR1 MGHRA, CDR2 YSYEKL. This CDR3 has 13 residues. V lost 0 bases and J lost 9, with 9 bases in between. The CDR3 protein is CASSQDLRSEQFF. The DNA for the CDR3 is TGCGCCAGCAGCCAAGATCTACGGAGTGAGCAGTTCTTC.

The V gene is TRBV27, the J gene TRBJ2-5; 7 bases fit TRBD2. The V segment lost 7 bases and the J segment 5 bases; nucleotides outside the gene matches: 13. The CDR3 runs 15 residues. Germline CDR1 reads MNHEY; CDR2 reads SMNVEV (reference sequence). The CDR3 bases are TGTGCCAGCACCCCGACGGGAGGTTCTGGGGAGACCCAGTACTTC. Amino acid sequence: CASTPTGGSGETQYF.

V is TRBV18 and J is TRBJ2-7; D possibly corresponds to TRBD2 (6 bases). V lost 1 base to trimming and J lost 5 bases, with 15 bases between them. The V gene's germline CDR1 is KGHSH and CDR2 LQKENI. This CDR3 contains 15 residues. CDR3 amino acids: CASSPRRVLRNEQYF. For the CDR3, the DNA is TGTGCCAGCTCACCACGGAGGGTGTTACGGAACGAGCAGTACTTC.

V and J are TRBV6-6 and TRBJ1-6; D is unclear. The CDR3 has 16 amino acids. Germline V lookup: CDR1 MNHNY, CDR2 SVGAGI (reference sequence). Between the trimmed V and J ends, which lost 5 bases and 7 bases, there was a span of 18 bases. For the CDR3, the DNA is TGTGCCAGCAGTCCTCGGCCTACAGCGGAGAATTCACCCCTCCACTTT. It is translated as CASSPRPTAENSPLHF.

This clone has just a few counts. The chain combines TRBV19 with TRBJ1-3; D not resolved. CDR3 length: 15 residues. Germline-derived CDR1 and CDR2 are LNHDA and SQIVND (reference sequence). The V gene lost 1 base and the J gene lost 3 bases, with 10 bases spanning the gap. The CDR3 DNA is TGTGCCAGTAGTATAGGGGAGGCCGGTGGAAACACCATATATTTT. It is translated as CASSIGEAGGNTIYF. Full variable domain (outside the CDR3, taken from reference TRBV19 and TRBJ1-3): DGGITQSPKYLFRKEGQNVTLSCEQNLNHDAMYWYRQDPGQGLRLIYYSQIVNDFQKGDIAEGYSVSREKKESFPLTVTSAQKNPTAFYLCASSIGEAGGNTIYFGEGSWLTVV.

The V gene is TRBV5-1, the J gene TRBJ1-1; D is unresolved. V lost 4 bases, J lost 5 bases, and 15 bases lay in between. The CDR3 is 14 residues long. From germline, CDR1 is SGHRS and CDR2 YFSETQ. The CDR3 nucleotides are TGCGCCAGCAGCCCCGGGTTCGGGGAGACTGAAGCTTTCTTT. This encodes CASSPGFGETEAFF.

The chain carries TRBV2 and TRBJ1-1, with a tentative D call TRBD1 (6 bases). The CDR3 loop spans 13 amino acids. V was clipped by 6 bases and J by 3 bases, with 11 bases between them. The germline CDR1 and CDR2 sequences are SNHLY and FYNNEI. Here the CDR3 DNA reads TGTGCCAGCAGAGCAGGGGTCCACACTGAAGCTTTCTTT. Protein sequence: CASRAGVHTEAFF.

This chain uses TRBV19 with TRBJ1-2; D might be TRBD1 (6 bases). V lost 4 bases, J lost 4 bases, and 13 bases lay in between. Germline CDR1 reads LNHDA; CDR2 reads SQIVND (reference sequence). The CDR3 has 14 amino acids. The CDR3 nucleotides are TGTGCCAGTAGTACCACTACAGGGATCTATGGCTACACCTTC. This codes for CASSTTTGIYGYTF. Variable domain in full (rest from reference TRBV19 and TRBJ1-2): DGGITQSPKYLFRKEGQNVTLSCEQNLNHDAMYWYRQDPGQGLRLIYYSQIVNDFQKGDIAEGYSVSREKKESFPLTVTSAQKNPTAFYLCASSTTTGIYGYTFGSGTRLTVV.

V usage is TRBV20-1 and J usage is TRBJ2-7, with D maybe TRBD2 (5 bases). With 3 bases removed from V and 2 bases from J, the gap between germline ends came to 11 bases. Germline CDR1 and CDR2: DFQATT and SNEGSKA (reference sequence). The CDR3 is made up of 13 amino acids. The CDR3 protein is CSASRGTTYEQYF. In DNA form, the CDR3 reads TGCAGTGCTAGTCGGGGAACAACCTACGAGCAGTACTTC.

This clone was observed once. The chain carries TRBV28 and TRBJ2-2; 7 bases agree with TRBD1. The CDR3 length is 15 residues. J was trimmed by 3 bases and V by 10 bases; bases with no gene match: 11. The germline CDR1 and CDR2 sequences are MDHEN and SYDVKM. CDR3 coding DNA: TGTGCCACTTGGAACAGGGGCCCGGACACCGGGGAGCTGTTTTTT. As protein: CATWNRGPDTGELFF.

V is TRBV5-6 and J is TRBJ2-5; D is perhaps TRBD1 (5 bases). V gave up 1 base and J gave up 1 base, with 17 bases separating them. Germline CDR1 reads SGHDT; CDR2 reads YYEEEE. The CDR3 loop spans 17 amino acids. The CDR3 DNA is TGTGCCAGCAGCTTGAAACGGGCAACAGGTCTCCAAGAGACCCAGTACTTC. Residues: CASSLKRATGLQETQYF. The whole variable domain, filled in from reference TRBV5-6 and TRBJ2-5, reads DAGVTQSPTHLIKTRGQQVTLRCSPKSGHDTVSWYQQALGQGPQFIFQYYEEEERQRGNFPDRFSGHQFPNYSSELNVNALLLGDSALYLCASSLKRATGLQETQYFGPGTRLLVL.

The chain couples TRBV3-1 (or the pseudogene TRBV3-2) to TRBJ1-2; tentative D call: TRBD1 (5 bases). Germline V gene sequence: CDR1 LGHDT, CDR2 YNNKEL (reference sequence). The CDR3 runs 15 residues. The V and J ends lost 0 bases and 1 base respectively, with 9 bases between them. CDR3 nucleotide sequence: TGTGCCAGCAGCCAAGAGGGGCTGGGTAACTATGGCTACACCTTC. The encoded protein is CASSQEGLGNYGYTF.

This clone was detected only once. The V gene is TRBV5-1, the J gene TRBJ1-4, with D hard to call. The CDR3 is 14 amino acids. Germline V CDR1 and CDR2: SGHRS, YFSETQ. Trimming pared 0 bases from V and 3 bases from J, leaving 6 bases between. The CDR3, as DNA: TGCGCCAGCAGCTTGGAGTCGGCTAATGAAAAACTGTTTTTT. This sequence encodes CASSLESANEKLFF.

For this clone: Germline is not matched at one junction end, which may reflect a read error. V and J are TRBV7-7 and TRBJ2-2; TRBD2 agrees at 8 bases. Germline CDR1 reads SSHAT; CDR2 reads FNYEAQ (reference sequence). The CDR3 has 15 amino acids. CDR3 nucleotide sequence: TGTGCTAGCAGCCCCGGGACTAGAGGCACCGGGGAGCTGTTTTTT. Residues: CASSPGTRGTGELFF.

The rearrangement uses TRBV28 and TRBJ1-2; D is unclear. With 6 bases removed from V and 2 bases from J, the gap between germline ends came to 13 bases. Germline CDR1 is MDHEN and CDR2 is SYDVKM. CDR3 size: 14 residues. The CDR3 region has the DNA TGTGCCAGCAGGTTAGGCCTGCACAACTATGGCTACACCTTC. Translating gives CASRLGLHNYGYTF.

The chain is built from TRBV6-5 and TRBJ2-3; TRBD2 matches 8 bases. The V gene's germline CDR1 is MNHEY and CDR2 SVGAGI. The CDR3 consists of 15 residues. V was pared by 0 bases and J by 14 bases, with 13 bases of the junction left unmatched. This chain's CDR3 is CASSYSLVAGSFLYF. CDR3 DNA: TGTGCCAGCAGTTACTCGTTGGTAGCGGGAAGTTTTTTGTATTTT.

The rearrangement links TRBV3-1 (or the pseudogene TRBV3-2) to TRBJ2-1, with 8 bases lining up with TRBD2. Unmatched junction bases numbered 22, after V lost 0 bases and J lost 0 bases. This CDR3 has 23 amino acids. Germline CDR1 and CDR2: LGHDT and YNNKEL (reference sequence). DNA for the CDR3: TGTGCCAGCAGCCAAGATCATTCCCTAATAGCGGGACACCAGATAAACTCCTACAATGAGCAGTTCTTC. As protein: CASSQDHSLIAGHQINSYNEQFF.

This clone was detected once. This chain uses TRBV7-9 with TRBJ2-1, with D tentatively TRBD1 (6 bases). From germline, CDR1 is SEHNR and CDR2 FQNEAQ (reference sequence). The CDR3 is made up of 14 amino acids. V dropped 5 bases and J dropped 1 base, with 9 bases sitting between them. The CDR3 nucleotides read TGTGCCAGCAGCGGACAGAGGTCCTACAATGAGCAGTTCTTC. Translating gives CASSGQRSYNEQFF.

The rearrangement joins TRBV3-1 (or the pseudogene TRBV3-2) to TRBJ1-6, with D perhaps matching TRBD1 (5 bases). The CDR3 loop spans 13 amino acids. Germline CDR1 reads LGHDT; CDR2 reads YNNKEL (reference sequence). V lost 4 bases and J 10 bases, leaving 11 bases between the germline ends. Here the CDR3 DNA reads TGTGCCAGCAGCCGGGACTTCTACTCACCCCTCCACTTT. As protein: CASSRDFYSPLHF.

In this sample, this clone turned up a few times. The chain has TRBV23-1 and TRBJ2-7; 7 bases agree with TRBD2. TRBV23-1 has ORF status, its function being uncertain. The CDR3 contains 17 residues. The V gene end was trimmed by 4 bases and the J gene end by 7 bases; junction bases not matched to a gene: 19. The CDR3 is CASSLTCGAGVVAEQYF. The CDR3 nucleotides are TGCGCCAGCAGTCTAACCTGTGGGGCGGGAGTGGTCGCGGAGCAGTACTTC.